The clone carrying this T cell receptor beta chain appeared once. The target antigen is unknown. These data belong to a study of cytomegalovirus exposure and HLA in healthy donors. Overall study context: An analysis done earlier identified about 100 million unique TCR beta sequences from around 180 million T cells. Broader study findings: Rare TCR sequences dominated, though some public TCRs recurred in many donors.

The donors gave bone marrow, and they were healthy. Primers included in the PCR were 60 Vbeta and 13 Jbeta primers. The table came from immunoSEQ multiplex PCR; TCRdb's copy has only in-frame clones and leaves some out. The data show roughly 100,000 clones, 70% to 80% seen once. The CDR3 is made up of 15 amino acids. Germline CDR1 is SGHRS and CDR2 is YFSETQ. Trimming stripped 6 bases from V and 5 bases from J, with 15 bases between. The chain joins TRBV5-1 to TRBJ1-6; D ambiguous. Sequencing was performed on PBMCs. This sequence was found in a man aged 25-45 years in good health and CMV-seronegative. CDR3 sequence (DNA): TGCGCCAGCACTATCCTTTCGGGAAATAATTCACCCCTCCACTTT. It encodes CASTILSGNNSPLHF.